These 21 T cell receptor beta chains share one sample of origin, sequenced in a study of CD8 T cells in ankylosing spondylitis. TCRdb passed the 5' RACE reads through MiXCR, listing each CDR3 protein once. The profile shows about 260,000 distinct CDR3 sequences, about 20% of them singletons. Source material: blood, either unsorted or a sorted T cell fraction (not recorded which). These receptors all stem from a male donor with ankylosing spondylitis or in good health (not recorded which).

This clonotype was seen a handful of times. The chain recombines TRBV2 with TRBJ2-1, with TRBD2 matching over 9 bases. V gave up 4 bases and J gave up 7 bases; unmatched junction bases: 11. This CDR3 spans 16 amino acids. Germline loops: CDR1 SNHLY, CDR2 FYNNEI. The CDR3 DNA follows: TGTGCCAGCAGTGTAACGGGACTAGCTTCAAGGAATGAGCAGTTCTTC. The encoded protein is CASSVTGLASRNEQFF.

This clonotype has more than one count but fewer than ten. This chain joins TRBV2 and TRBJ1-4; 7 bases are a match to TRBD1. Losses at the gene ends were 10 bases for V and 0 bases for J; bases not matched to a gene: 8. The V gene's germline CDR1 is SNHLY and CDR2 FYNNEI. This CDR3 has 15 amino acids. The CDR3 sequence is CATQGVISTNEKLFF. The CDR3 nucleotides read TGTGCCACTCAGGGGGTAATCTCAACTAATGAAAAACTGTTTTTT.

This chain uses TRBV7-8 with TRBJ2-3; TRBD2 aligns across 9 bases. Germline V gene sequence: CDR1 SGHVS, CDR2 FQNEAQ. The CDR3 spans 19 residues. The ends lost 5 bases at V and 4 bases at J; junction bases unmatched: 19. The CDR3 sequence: CASSLRPGLAGAGSDTQYF. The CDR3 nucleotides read TGTGCCAGCAGCCTCCGACCCGGATTAGCGGGAGCCGGGTCAGATACGCAGTATTTT.

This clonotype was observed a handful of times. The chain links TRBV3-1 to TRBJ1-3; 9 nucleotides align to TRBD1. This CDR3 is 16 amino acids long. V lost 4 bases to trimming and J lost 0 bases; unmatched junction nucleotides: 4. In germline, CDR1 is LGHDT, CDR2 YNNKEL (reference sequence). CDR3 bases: TGTGCCAGCAGCCCGGGACAGGGTTACTCTGGAAACACCATATATTTT. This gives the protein CASSPGQGYSGNTIYF.

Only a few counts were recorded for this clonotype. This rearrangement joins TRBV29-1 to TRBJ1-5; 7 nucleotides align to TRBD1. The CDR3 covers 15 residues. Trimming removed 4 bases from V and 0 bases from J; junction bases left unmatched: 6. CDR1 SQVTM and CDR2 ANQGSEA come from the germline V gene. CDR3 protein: CSVGGQSDSNQPQHF. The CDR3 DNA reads TGCAGCGTTGGGGGACAGTCAGATAGCAATCAGCCCCAGCATTTT. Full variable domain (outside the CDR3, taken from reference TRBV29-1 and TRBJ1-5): SAVISQKPSRDICQRGTSLTIQCQVDSQVTMMFWYRQQPGQSLTLIATANQGSEATYESGFVIDKFPISRPNLTFSTLTVSNMSPEDSSIYLCSVGGQSDSNQPQHFGDGTRLSIL.

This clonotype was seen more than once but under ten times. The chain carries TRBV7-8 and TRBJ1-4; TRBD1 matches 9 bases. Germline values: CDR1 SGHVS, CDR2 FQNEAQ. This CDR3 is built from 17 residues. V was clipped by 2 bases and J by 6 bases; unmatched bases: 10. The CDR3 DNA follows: TGTGCCAGCAGCTTAAGGGTATCTAGGGACAGGGATGAAAAACTGTTTTTT. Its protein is CASSLRVSRDRDEKLFF.

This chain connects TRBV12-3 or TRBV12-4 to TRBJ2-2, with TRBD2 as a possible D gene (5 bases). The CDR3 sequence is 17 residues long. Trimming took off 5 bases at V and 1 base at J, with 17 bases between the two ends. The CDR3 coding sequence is TGTGCCAGCAGTGTCCGGACTGCCGTCCTGAACACCGGGGAGCTGTTTTTT. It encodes CASSVRTAVLNTGELFF.

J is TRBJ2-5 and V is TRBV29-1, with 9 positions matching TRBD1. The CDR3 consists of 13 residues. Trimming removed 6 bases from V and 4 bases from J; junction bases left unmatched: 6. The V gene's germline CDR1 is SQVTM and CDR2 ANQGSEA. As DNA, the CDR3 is TGCAGCGTAGACAGGGGGTCGGGAGAGACCCAGTACTTC. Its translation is CSVDRGSGETQYF.

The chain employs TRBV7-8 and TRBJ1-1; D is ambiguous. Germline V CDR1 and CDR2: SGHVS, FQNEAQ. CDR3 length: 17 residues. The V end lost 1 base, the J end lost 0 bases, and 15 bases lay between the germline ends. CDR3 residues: CASSLDKLFTLNTEAFF. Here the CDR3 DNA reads TGTGCCAGCAGCTTAGATAAATTATTTACACTGAACACTGAAGCTTTCTTT.

For the CDR3, the DNA is TGTGCCAGCAGCTGGTTTGTCCGGCCCACAGATACGCAGTATTTT. The encoded protein is CASSWFVRPTDTQYF. The chain uses TRBV7-9 and TRBJ2-3; no firm D call. Germline assignment: CDR1 SEHNR and CDR2 FQNEAQ (reference sequence). V was cut by 4 bases and J by 2 bases, with 13 bases left in between. The CDR3 sequence is 15 residues long.

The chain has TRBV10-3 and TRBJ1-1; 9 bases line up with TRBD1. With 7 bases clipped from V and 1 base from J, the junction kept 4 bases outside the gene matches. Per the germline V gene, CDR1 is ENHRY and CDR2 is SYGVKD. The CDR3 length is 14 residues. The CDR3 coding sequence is TGTGCCATCAATAAGGGACAGGGGAACACTGAAGCTTTCTTT. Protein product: CAINKGQGNTEAFF.

The CDR3 region has the DNA TGTGCCAGCAGTTTAAGAAGCAATCAGCCCCAGCATTTT. Translating gives CASSLRSNQPQHF. The chain links TRBV12-3 or TRBV12-4 to TRBJ1-5; no clear D. Trimming took 2 bases from V and 1 from J, leaving 3 bases between them. The CDR3 has 13 amino acids.

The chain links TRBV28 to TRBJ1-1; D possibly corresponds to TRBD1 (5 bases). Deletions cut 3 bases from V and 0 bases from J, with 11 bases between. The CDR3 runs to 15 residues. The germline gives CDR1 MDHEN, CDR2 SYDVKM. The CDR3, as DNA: TGTGCCAGCAGTTTTCGGGGGGTTCTGAACACTGAAGCTTTCTTT. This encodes CASSFRGVLNTEAFF.

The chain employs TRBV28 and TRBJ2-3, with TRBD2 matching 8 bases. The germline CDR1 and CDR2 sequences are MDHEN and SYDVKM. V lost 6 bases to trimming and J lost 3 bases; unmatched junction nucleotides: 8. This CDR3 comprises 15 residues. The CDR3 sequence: CASSHSQRETDTQYF. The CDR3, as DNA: TGTGCCAGCAGCCACTCCCAGCGGGAGACAGATACGCAGTATTTT. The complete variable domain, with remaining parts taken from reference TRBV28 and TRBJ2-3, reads DVKVTQSSRYLVKRTGEKVFLECVQDMDHENMFWYRQDPGLGLRLIYFSYDVKMKEKGDIPEGYSVSREKKERFSLILESASTNQTSMYLCASSHSQRETDTQYFGPGTRLTVL.

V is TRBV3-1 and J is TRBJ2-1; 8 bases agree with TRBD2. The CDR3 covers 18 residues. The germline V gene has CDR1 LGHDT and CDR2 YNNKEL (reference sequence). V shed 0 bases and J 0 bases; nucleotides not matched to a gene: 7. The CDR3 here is CASSQDTPGTSSYNEQFF. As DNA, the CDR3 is TGTGCCAGCAGCCAAGATACCCCCGGGACTAGCTCCTACAATGAGCAGTTCTTC.

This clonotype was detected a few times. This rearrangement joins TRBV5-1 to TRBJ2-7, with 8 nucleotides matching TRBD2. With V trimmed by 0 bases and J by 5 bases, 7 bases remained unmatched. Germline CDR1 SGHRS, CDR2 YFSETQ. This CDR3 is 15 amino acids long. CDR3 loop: CASSLDSGSPHEQYV. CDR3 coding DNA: TGCGCCAGCAGCTTGGACAGCGGGAGCCCCCACGAGCAGTACGTC.

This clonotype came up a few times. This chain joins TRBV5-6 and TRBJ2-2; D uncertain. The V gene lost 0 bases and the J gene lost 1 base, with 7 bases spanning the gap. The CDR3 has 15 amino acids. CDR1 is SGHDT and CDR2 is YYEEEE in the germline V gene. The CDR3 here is CASSLVALNTGELFF. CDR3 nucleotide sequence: TGTGCCAGCAGCTTGGTCGCACTGAACACCGGGGAGCTGTTTTTT. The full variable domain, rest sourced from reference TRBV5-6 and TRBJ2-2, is DAGVTQSPTHLIKTRGQQVTLRCSPKSGHDTVSWYQQALGQGPQFIFQYYEEEERQRGNFPDRFSGHQFPNYSSELNVNALLLGDSALYLCASSLVALNTGELFFGEGSRLTVL.

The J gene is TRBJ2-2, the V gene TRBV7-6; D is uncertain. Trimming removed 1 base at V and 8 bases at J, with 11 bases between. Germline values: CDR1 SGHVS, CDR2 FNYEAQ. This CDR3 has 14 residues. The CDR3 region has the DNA TGTGCCAGCAGCTTAGGTGGAACGGCAGGGGAGCTGTTTTTT. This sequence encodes CASSLGGTAGELFF. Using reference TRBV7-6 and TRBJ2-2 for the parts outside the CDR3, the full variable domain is GAGVSQSPRYKVTKRGQDVALRCDPISGHVSLYWYRQALGQGPEFLTYFNYEAQQDKSGLPNDRFSAERPEGSISTLTIQRTEQRDSAMYRCASSLGGTAGELFFGEGSRLTVL.

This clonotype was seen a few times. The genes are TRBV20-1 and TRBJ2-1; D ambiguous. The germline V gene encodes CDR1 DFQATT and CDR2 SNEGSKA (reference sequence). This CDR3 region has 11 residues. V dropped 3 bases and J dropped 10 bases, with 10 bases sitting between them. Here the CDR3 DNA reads TGCAGTGCTAGCCCTACTTGGGAGCAGTTCTTC. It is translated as CSASPTWEQFF.

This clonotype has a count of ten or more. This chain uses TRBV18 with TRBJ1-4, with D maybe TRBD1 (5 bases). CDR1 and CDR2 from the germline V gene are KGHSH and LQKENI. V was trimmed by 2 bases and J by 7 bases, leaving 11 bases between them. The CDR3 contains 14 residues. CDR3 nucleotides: TGTGCCAGCTCACCAGGGGGGAGCGGTGAAAAACTGTTTTTT. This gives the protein CASSPGGSGEKLFF.

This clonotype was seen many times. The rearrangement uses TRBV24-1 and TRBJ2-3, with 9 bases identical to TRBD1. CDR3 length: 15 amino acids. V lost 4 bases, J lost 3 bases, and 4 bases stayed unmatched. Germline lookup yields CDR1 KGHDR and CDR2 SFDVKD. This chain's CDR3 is CATSDWDRATDTQYF. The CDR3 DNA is TGTGCCACCAGTGACTGGGACAGGGCGACAGATACGCAGTATTTT.